The 5 T cell receptor beta chains below come from one sample, sequenced in a study of T cell responses to AZD1222 COVID-19 vaccine. Sequenced by immunoSEQ multiplex PCR; TCRdb stores in-frame clones only, minus some. Among more than 85,000 clones listed, 65% to 85% were seen once. The input for sequencing was peripheral blood, taken 28 days after the second AZD1222 dose. The origin of the receptors is an adult who received the AZD1222 COVID-19 vaccine.

The rearrangement uses TRBV3-1 (or the pseudogene TRBV3-2) and TRBJ1-1; TRBD1 is a possible D gene (6 bases). V was pared by 3 bases and J by 6 bases, with 8 bases between. This CDR3 contains 12 residues. Germline V gene sequence: CDR1 LGHDT, CDR2 YNNKEL (reference sequence). DNA for the CDR3: TGTGCCAGCAGCCATCCAGGGGCTGAAGCTTTCTTT. This encodes CASSHPGAEAFF.

The chain joins TRBV7-3 to TRBJ2-5; 9 bases agree with TRBD1. Germline assignment: CDR1 SGHTA and CDR2 FQGTGA. The CDR3 length is 16 residues. Losses at the gene ends were 5 bases for V and 4 bases for J; bases not matched to a gene: 11. CDR3 in amino acids: CASSLSGTGPGETQYF. In DNA, the CDR3 is TGTGCCAGCAGCCTCTCAGGGACAGGGCCGGGAGAGACCCAGTACTTC.

This clone has just one count. This chain joins TRBV27 and TRBJ2-7, with TRBD1 matching 7 bases. V trimming: 4 bases; J trimming: 9 bases; junction bases outside the gene matches: 9. CDR1 is MNHEY, CDR2 SMNVEV, per germline (reference sequence). This CDR3 spans 13 amino acids. In DNA form, the CDR3 reads TGTGCCAGCAGTTCCCAATACAGGGGTAGGCAGTACTTC. It translates to CASSSQYRGRQYF.

The chain links TRBV9 to TRBJ2-1; D is undetermined. V was cut by 1 base and J by 12 bases, with 11 bases left in between. CDR1 is SGDLS, CDR2 YYNGEE, per germline. This CDR3 region has 12 residues. The CDR3 coding sequence is TGTGCCAGCAGCGTATACGGGCTGGGGCAGTTCTTC. This sequence encodes CASSVYGLGQFF.

V gene TRBV7-9 combines with J gene TRBJ2-5; tentatively, D is TRBD1 or TRBD2 (5 bases each). This CDR3 is built from 15 residues. Trimming took off 3 bases at V and 1 base at J, with 12 bases between the two ends. Germline CDR1 is SEHNR and CDR2 is FQNEAQ (reference sequence). The DNA for the CDR3 is TGTGCCAGCAGCTTCAGAAAAGGGACCCAAGAGACCCAGTACTTC. This codes for CASSFRKGTQETQYF.